These 18 T cell receptor beta chains came from one sample sequenced in a study of T-cell reconstitution after alpha-beta-depleted transplantation in children. This sample's TCRbeta library carried unique molecular identifier barcodes. TCRdb itself ran the PCR reads through MiXCR, one entry per CDR3 protein. The sample yields around 670,000 distinct CDR3 sequences, around 13% seen once. This material consisted of PBMCs, taken before TCRalphabeta/CD19-depleted stem cell transplant. The receptors were gathered from a girl aged 2-10 years with congenital amegakaryocytic thrombocytopenia, due to receive a stem cell transplant.

This chain connects TRBV4-1 to TRBJ2-7, with 9 bases lining up with TRBD1. The CDR3 length is 19 residues. Trimming removed 2 bases from V and 5 bases from J; junction bases left unmatched: 19. The germline gives CDR1 MGHRA, CDR2 YSYEKL. CDR3 DNA: TGCGCCAGCAGCCAACGACTAGAAGGCGGGACAGGGACGGTGCACGAGCAGTACTTC. It is translated as CASSQRLEGGTGTVHEQYF.

This clonotype has a count of ten or more. The chain carries TRBV20-1 and TRBJ2-1; D unclear. Germline CDR1 reads DFQATT; CDR2 reads SNEGSKA (reference sequence). Trimming took off 6 bases at V and 6 bases at J, with 6 bases between the two ends. The CDR3 is 10 amino acids. CDR3: CSAKTNEQFF. In nucleotides, the CDR3 is TGCAGTGCCAAAACCAATGAGCAGTTCTTC.

In this sample, this clonotype turned up many times. The CDR3 region is CASSETMGGTGNTIYF. DNA of the CDR3: TGTGCCAGCAGTGAAACAATGGGGGGCACTGGAAACACCATATATTTT. The chain employs TRBV9 and TRBJ1-3; D might be TRBD1 (6 bases). V was shortened by 5 bases and J by 2 bases, with 17 bases between the two germline ends. The CDR3 is 16 residues long. CDR1 is SGDLS and CDR2 is YYNGEE in the germline V gene.

At least ten counts were recorded for this clonotype. This chain connects TRBV29-1 to TRBJ2-7, with 7 bases fitting TRBD1. The CDR3 spans 13 residues. Germline CDR1 reads SQVTM; CDR2 reads ANQGSEA. V lost 4 bases to trimming and J lost 2 bases; unmatched junction nucleotides: 5. The DNA for the CDR3 is TGCAGCGTTGGGACAGGACTTCCCTACGAGCAGTACTTC. Translated, it gives CSVGTGLPYEQYF.

This chain joins TRBV20-1 and TRBJ2-5, with D possibly TRBD1 on 6 matching bases. The CDR3 is 14 residues long. Germline V CDR1 and CDR2: DFQATT, SNEGSKA (reference sequence). Between the trimmed V and J ends, which lost 5 bases and 4 bases, there was a span of 17 bases. The CDR3 sequence is CSAPGGRVSETQYF. CDR3 nucleotide sequence: TGCAGTGCTCCTGGGGGCAGGGTGTCAGAGACCCAGTACTTC.

This clonotype was counted only a few times. This rearrangement joins TRBV5-5 to TRBJ1-2; D remains ambiguous. V shed 5 bases and J shed 0 bases, with 8 bases lying between them. This CDR3 comprises 13 residues. Germline V lookup: CDR1 SGHKS, CDR2 YYEKEE (reference sequence). CDR3 bases: TGTGCCAGCAGTGTGAGTCCTAACTATGGCTACACCTTC. Translation gives CASSVSPNYGYTF.

This clonotype appeared many times. The chain has TRBV4-1 and TRBJ1-5; tentative D call: TRBD1 (5 bases). V lost 1 base to trimming and J lost 7 bases, with 17 bases between them. The CDR3 sequence is 16 residues long. The germline CDR1 and CDR2 sequences are MGHRA and YSYEKL. CDR3 coding DNA: TGCGCCAGCAGCCAAGTGGTTGGCCAGGGAGGCCAGCCCCAGCATTTT. Protein sequence: CASSQVVGQGGQPQHF.

This clonotype was counted at least ten times. The rearrangement uses TRBV20-1 and TRBJ2-7, with 7 bases aligning to TRBD2. The CDR3 is 13 amino acids. Germline CDR1 is DFQATT and CDR2 is SNEGSKA (reference sequence). The V segment lost 4 bases and the J segment 5 bases; nucleotides outside the gene matches: 8. The CDR3 is CSANTGLGDEQYF. CDR3 DNA sequence: TGCAGTGCTAACACCGGACTAGGTGACGAGCAGTACTTC.

V usage is TRBV28 and J usage is TRBJ2-7; TRBD1 is a possible D gene (6 bases). The CDR3 is 14 residues long. Germline-derived CDR1 and CDR2 are MDHEN and SYDVKM. Trimming cost V 5 bases and J 0 bases, with 11 bases left between them. The CDR3, as DNA: TGTGCCAGCAGTCCAGGGGTGATCTCCTACGAGCAGTACTTC. The encoded protein is CASSPGVISYEQYF.

This clonotype was detected only a few times. The chain recombines TRBV5-5 with TRBJ2-3; D possibly corresponds to TRBD2 (6 bases). The V gene lost 3 bases and the J gene lost 5 bases, with 13 bases spanning the gap. The CDR3 is 14 amino acids. Germline V CDR1 and CDR2: SGHKS, YYEKEE (reference sequence). This CDR3 reads CASSSTGGLDTQYF. The CDR3 DNA follows: TGTGCCAGCAGCTCCACCGGAGGGCTAGATACGCAGTATTTT.

CDR3 in DNA: TGTGCCAGCAGTTTAGGGGCGCTCGCCCCACTACTTGGGCAGTACTTC. The encoded protein is CASSLGALAPLLGQYF. The genes are TRBV12-3 or TRBV12-4 and TRBJ2-7, with unresolved D. V lost 1 base and J 9 bases, leaving 22 bases between the germline ends. This CDR3 contains 16 residues.

This clonotype has only a few counts. The chain couples TRBV20-1 to TRBJ2-5, with 10 bases lining up with TRBD2. The junction had 15 bases not matched to a gene; V was cut back by 6 bases and J by 5 bases. Germline V lookup: CDR1 DFQATT, CDR2 SNEGSKA (reference sequence). The CDR3 consists of 16 residues. Written as DNA, the CDR3 is TGCAGTGCCCCGGGACTAGCGACCCAATCCGAGGAGACCCAGTACTTC. As protein: CSAPGLATQSEETQYF.

Many counts were recorded for this clonotype. The V and J genes are TRBV20-1 and TRBJ2-5; perhaps TRBD1 as D (5 bases). The germline gives CDR1 DFQATT, CDR2 SNEGSKA (reference sequence). The CDR3 is 13 residues long. Trimming removed 3 bases from V and 5 bases from J, with 13 bases in between. The chain's CDR3 is CSASRQWTETQYF. DNA of the CDR3: TGCAGTGCTAGCCGACAGTGGACGGAGACCCAGTACTTC.

Comment on this clonotype: Since a much larger clone is just one base distant, this may be a read error. The chain uses TRBV20-1 and TRBJ2-1; weak D call: TRBD1 (7 bases). This CDR3 region has 14 residues. Germline V gene sequence: CDR1 DFQATT, CDR2 SNEGSKA (reference sequence). Trimming removed 8 bases from V and 10 bases from J, with 24 bases in between. DNA for the CDR3: TGCAGTTCAAGTCAGGGGGGTTCAACAGACGAGCAGTTCTTC. It codes for CSSSQGGSTDEQFF.

On this clonotype itself: A much larger clone differs by one base, so this may be a read error. V gene TRBV20-1 combines with J gene TRBJ1-1; D is undetermined. The germline gives CDR1 DFQATT, CDR2 SNEGSKA (reference sequence). V gave up 1 base and J gave up 2 bases, with 11 bases separating them. The CDR3 is 14 residues long. The CDR3 sequence is CSARGPSYNTEAFF. The CDR3 DNA follows: TGCAGTGCTAGAGGTCCCAGCTATAACACTGAAGCTTTCTTT.

The CDR3 region is CASSQGQGKAEAFF. The CDR3 bases are TGTGCCAGCTCACAGGGACAGGGGAAAGCTGAAGCTTTCTTT. The chain links TRBV18 to TRBJ1-1, with TRBD1 matching 10 bases. In germline, CDR1 is KGHSH, CDR2 LQKENI. Trimming took 4 bases from V and 6 from J; bases not matched to a gene: 5. The CDR3 is 14 residues long.

The V call is TRBV12-3 or TRBV12-4, the J call TRBJ2-7; maybe TRBD2 (6 bases). With 2 bases removed from V and 3 bases from J, the gap between germline ends came to 11 bases. The CDR3 covers 14 residues. The CDR3 bases are TGTGCCAGCAGTTTACACGGGAGAGGCTACGAGCAGTACTTC. Protein product: CASSLHGRGYEQYF.

On this clonotype: Possible read error: a much larger clone is one base away. The J gene is TRBJ2-1, the V gene TRBV7-6; D tentatively reads TRBD1 or TRBD2 (5 bases each). CDR1 is SGHVS, CDR2 FNYEAQ, per germline. This CDR3 comprises 17 residues. The CDR3 DNA follows: TGTGCCAGAAGCTTATTCCAGGGCTCGAGCGGCCACAATGAGCAGTTCTTC. This translates into CARSLFQGSSGHNEQFF.